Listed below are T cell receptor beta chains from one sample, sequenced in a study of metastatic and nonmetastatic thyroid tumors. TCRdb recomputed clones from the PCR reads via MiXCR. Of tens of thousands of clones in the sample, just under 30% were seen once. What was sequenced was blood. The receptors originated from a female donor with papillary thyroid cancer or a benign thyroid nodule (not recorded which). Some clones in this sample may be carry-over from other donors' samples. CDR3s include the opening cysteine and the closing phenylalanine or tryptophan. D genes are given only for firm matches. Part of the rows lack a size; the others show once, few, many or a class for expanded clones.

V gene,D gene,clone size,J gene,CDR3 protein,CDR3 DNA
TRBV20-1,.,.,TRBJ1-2,CSAREEGRQDPYGYTF,TGCAGTGCTAGAGAAGAGGGCAGGCAGGACCCCTATGGCTACACCTTC
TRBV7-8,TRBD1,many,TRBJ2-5,CASSSSPGQQETQYF,TGTGCCAGCAGCTCCTCGCCGGGACAGCAAGAGACCCAGTACTTC
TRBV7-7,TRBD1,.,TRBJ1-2,CASSFITGGHGYTF,TGTGCTAGCAGCTTTATTACAGGGGGCCATGGCTACACCTTC
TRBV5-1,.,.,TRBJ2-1,CASSFTTGTGYNNEQFF,TGCGCCAGCAGTTTTACTACCGGGACTGGGTATAATAATGAGCAGTTCTTC
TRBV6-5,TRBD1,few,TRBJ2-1,CASRRQGAHNEQFF,TGTGCCAGCAGACGACAGGGGGCGCACAATGAGCAGTTCTTC
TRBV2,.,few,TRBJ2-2,CASSDSRATGELFF,TGTGCCAGCAGTGATTCCCGAGCCACCGGGGAGCTGTTTTTT
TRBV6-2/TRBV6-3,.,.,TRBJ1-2,CASSYQMVGGYTF,TGTGCCAGCAGTTACCAGATGGTGGGAGGCTACACCTTC
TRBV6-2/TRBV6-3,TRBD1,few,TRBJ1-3,CASSSLTGINTIYF,TGTGCCAGCAGTTCTCTGACAGGGATCAACACCATATATTTT
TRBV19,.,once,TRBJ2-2,CASRDSGYTGELFF,TGTGCCAGCAGGGATTCGGGGTACACCGGGGAGCTGTTTTTT
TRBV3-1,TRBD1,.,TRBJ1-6,CASSPTGTGNSPLHF,TGTGCCAGCAGCCCAACCGGGACAGGTAATTCACCCCTCCACTTT
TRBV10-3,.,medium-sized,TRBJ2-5,CATTGGGETQYF,TGTGCCACCACGGGGGGCGGGGAGACCCAGTACTTC
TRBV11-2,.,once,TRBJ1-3,CASSLNWGAGGNTIYF,TGTGCCAGCAGCCTAAACTGGGGGGCAGGTGGAAACACCATATATTTT
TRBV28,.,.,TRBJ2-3,CASSQPRGAEDTQYF,TGTGCCAGCAGCCAACCGCGAGGGGCGGAAGATACGCAGTATTTT
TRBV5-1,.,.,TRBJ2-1,CASRRGGPPDEQFF,TGCGCCAGCAGAAGAGGGGGGCCTCCCGATGAGCAGTTCTTC
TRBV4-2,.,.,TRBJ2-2,CASSQDEVPGELFF,TGTGCCAGCAGCCAAGACGAGGTGCCCGGGGAGCTGTTTTTT
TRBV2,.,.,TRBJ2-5,CASITGGGETQYF,TGTGCCAGCATTACAGGGGGGGGAGAGACCCAGTACTTC
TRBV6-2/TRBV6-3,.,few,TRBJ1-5,CASSYSNGQPQHF,TGTGCCAGCAGTTACTCGAACGGTCAGCCCCAGCATTTT
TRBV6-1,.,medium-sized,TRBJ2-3,CASSEGRRIGDTQYF,TGTGCCAGCAGTGAAGGAAGGCGTATCGGGGATACGCAGTATTTT
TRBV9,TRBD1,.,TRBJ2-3,CASSKGTVRTDTQYF,TGTGCCAGCAGCAAAGGGACAGTACGCACAGATACGCAGTATTTT
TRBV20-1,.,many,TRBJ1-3,CSARAGLTAGNTIYF,TGCAGTGCTAGAGCAGGACTAACGGCTGGAAACACCATATATTTT
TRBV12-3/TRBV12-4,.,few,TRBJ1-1,CASSLGGFTEAFF,TGTGCCAGCAGTTTAGGCGGTTTCACTGAAGCTTTCTTT
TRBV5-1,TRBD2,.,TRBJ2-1,CASSLEGLAGSYNEQFF,TGCGCCAGCAGCTTGGAGGGACTAGCGGGCTCCTACAATGAGCAGTTCTTC
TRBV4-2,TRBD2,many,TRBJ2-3,CASSSGGGTDTQYF,TGTGCCAGCAGCAGCGGGGGGGGCACAGATACGCAGTATTTT
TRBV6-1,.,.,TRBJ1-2,CASRQTTNYGYTF,TGTGCCAGCAGACAGACAACTAACTATGGCTACACCTTC
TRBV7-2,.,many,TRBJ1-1,CASSFQGFEAFF,TGTGCCAGCAGCTTCCAGGGCTTTGAAGCTTTCTTT
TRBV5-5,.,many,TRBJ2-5,CASSRNTGQETQYF,TGTGCCAGCAGCCGTAATACGGGACAAGAGACCCAGTACTTC
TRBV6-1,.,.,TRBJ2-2,CASRLGGGGTWELFF,TGTGCCAGCAGATTGGGGGGAGGGGGCACCTGGGAGCTGTTTTTT
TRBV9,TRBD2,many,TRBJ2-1,CASSLSGTSDGGSNEQFF,TGTGCCAGCAGCTTGAGCGGGACTAGCGACGGGGGCAGCAATGAGCAGTTCTTC
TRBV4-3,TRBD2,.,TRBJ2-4,CASSQDLADIQYF,TGCGCCAGCAGCCAAGACCTAGCGGACATTCAGTACTTC
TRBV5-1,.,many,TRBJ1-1,CASSFQGIDTEAFF,TGCGCCAGCAGCTTTCAGGGGATCGACACTGAAGCTTTCTTT
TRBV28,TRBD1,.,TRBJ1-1,CASIPRWTGITEAFF,TGTGCCAGCATCCCACGATGGACAGGGATCACTGAAGCTTTCTTT
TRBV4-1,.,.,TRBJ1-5,CASSQDSRASGKPQHF,TGCGCCAGCAGCCAAGATTCCCGGGCTTCGGGGAAGCCCCAGCATTTT